This T cell receptor (beta chain) was documented in a study of T cell repertoires in ileal Crohn's disease (dated 2019 in TCRdb). With regard to the full study: At the time of surgery, 30% to 45% of patients were active smokers, and the median duration of disease was 6.5 to 8 years. Five hundred nanograms of biopsy DNA per sample were submitted for commercial TCRB immunosequencing. MI samples were biopsies from the proximal margin of the surgical specimen. The study sequenced approximately 180 mucosal samples from more than 50 patients, taken at several locations on the surgical specimen and at postoperative endoscopy. Surgery was performed for a complication in all patients, with stricturing disease in about 61% and penetrating disease in roughly 40%. Running in parallel with the study was a multicentre cohort set up to find predictors of early endoscopic recurrence following ileocolonic resection. The TCR repertoire was analysed in about 60 patients with Crohn's disease drawn from a prospective multicentre cohort. Endoscopic postoperative recurrence was defined by a Rutgeerts score above i0. About half of the patients received postoperative therapy: about 10 received thiopurines and around 20 received anti-TNF agents.

The library was built by means of the immunoSEQ multiplex PCR assay. Adaptive Biotechnology amplified the CDR3 regions from genomic DNA with a two-step multiplex PCR designed to control amplification bias. Primers for every V and J gene segment were used in the first PCR, and barcodes and Illumina adapters were added in the second PCR. CDR3 libraries were sequenced using an Illumina instrument. The authors' analysis ran thus. The analysis used both the pipelines supplied by the vendor and custom analysis of the raw data in R/Bioconductor with R version 3.3.0. Clonality, which ranges from 0 to 1, was calculated as the inverse of the normalised Shannon entropy across all productive clones. The repertoire share taken up by the top 100 clones defined high-frequency clones, and only clones that passed a 95% confidence test were kept. Repertoire diversity was measured with the Simpson index, and overlap between samples was measured with the Morisita-Horn index. In its TCRdb copy, this immuneACCESS table keeps in-frame sequences only and misses some clones. Where compared with another copy, unresolved V genes explain less than half of these, and the others have no known cause. V and J calls and clone size are given by that table; D and trimming were obtained from the DNA. For this sample there are 3,500 to 4,500 clones; 72% appear just once. The ten largest clones represent approximately 9% of the sample.

Explained via the paper, the time point label denotes: proximal margin of the surgical specimen (macroscopically non-inflamed). Eligible patients were adults with ileal or ileocolonic Crohn's disease who had an indication for ileocolonic resection. Before DNA extraction, whole ileal mucosal biopsies were kept frozen at -80 degrees C. Genomic DNA was isolated from frozen whole biopsies using a TRizol-based method, and the DNA was quantified with a NanoDrop 2000 spectrophotometer. As for this clone: Its recognized antigen is unknown. Base qualities are not at hand, and no much larger clone is one base apart.

What the study reported, not specific to this receptor: Patients who were active smokers at surgery had a significantly higher proportion of clonal expansions than non-smokers (approximately 26% vs 17%, p=0.02). Higher percentages of high-frequency clones at the time of surgery were linked to endoscopic recurrence, and every patient with clonality above 26.8% (18/57) had recurrence. Mucosal CD4 and CD8 T cells were sorted and sequenced only in a subgroup of patients, whose size was not stated. Compared with CD4 T cells, sorted CD8 T cells contained more high-frequency clones, which suggests that the mucosal expansions were mostly CD8.

V loses 4 bases at its end and J loses 3 bases; junction bases beyond the gene matches: 7. From the cysteine up to the phenylalanine, the CDR3 has a length of 15 residues. Only CDR3 DNA is held: 45 bases, read in frame from base 1. The germline V gene gives CDR1 as SGHAT and CDR2 as FQNNGV. Here the chain combines TRBV11-2 and TRBJ2-3; TRBD2 fits 7 bases in the junction. Sample: ileal tissue. This receptor was identified in an adult with Crohn's disease. This receptor carries the CDR3 CASSSRSAGTDTQYF. The sequenced DNA is TGTGCCAGCAGCTCCCGCTCAGCGGGGACAGATACGCAGTATTTT.